This entry lists 29 T cell receptor beta chains sequenced from one sample in a study of shared clonotypes between healthy human individuals. Sequencing was performed with immunoSEQ multiplex PCR; in TCRdb, only in-frame clones are kept and a portion is missing. Of some 1,100,000 clones in the sample, about 84% were seen once. Source material: memory CD4+ T cells from PBMCs. Subset indicated: CD45RA-negative fraction. The source of these receptors is a man aged 18 to 29 in good health. Some clones in this sample may be carry-over from other donors' samples.

This chain connects TRBV5-1 to TRBJ2-2, with TRBD1 identical over 8 bases. The CDR3 totals 15 residues. Germline loops: CDR1 SGHRS, CDR2 YFSETQ. V lost 4 bases, J lost 1 base, and 3 bases stayed unmatched. The CDR3 protein is CASSVDRGNTGELFF. As DNA, the CDR3 is TGCGCCAGCAGCGTCGACAGGGGGAACACCGGGGAGCTGTTTTTT.

This chain links TRBV29-1 with TRBJ2-2; 10 bases line up with TRBD2. Germline V gene lookup returns CDR1 SQVTM and CDR2 ANQGSEA. Germline trimming cut 2 bases from V and 4 bases from J; bases unmatched to any gene: 10. The CDR3 spans 17 residues. CDR3 amino acids: CSVELAGEDRGTGELFF. Written as DNA, the CDR3 is TGCAGCGTTGAACTAGCGGGAGAGGATCGAGGCACCGGGGAGCTGTTTTTT.

This clone turned up a few times. The chain carries TRBV28 and TRBJ1-5; D is uncertain. CDR1 is MDHEN and CDR2 is SYDVKM in the germline V gene. Between the trimmed V and J ends, which lost 8 bases and 5 bases, there was a span of 10 bases. The CDR3 is 12 residues long. As DNA, the CDR3 is TGTGCCAGCTTTAGAGTGGATCAGCCCCAGCATTTT. It encodes CASFRVDQPQHF.

The rearrangement joins TRBV10-3 to TRBJ2-5; TRBD1 agrees at 8 bases. Per the germline V gene, CDR1 is ENHRY and CDR2 is SYGVKD. V shed 2 bases, J shed 5 bases, and the junction held 10 bases outside the gene matches. The length of the CDR3 is 16 residues. As DNA, the CDR3 is TGTGCCATCAGTGAGGGGGTCAGGGGGCGCGTGGAGACCCAGTACTTC. It is translated as CAISEGVRGRVETQYF.

This chain uses TRBV28 with TRBJ2-4; a weak D match, TRBD2 (5 bases). This CDR3 has 16 residues. Germline CDR1 reads MDHEN; CDR2 reads SYDVKM. Trimming took 1 base from V and 0 from J, leaving 10 bases between them. This CDR3 is CASSLFRGLAKNIQYF. DNA for the CDR3: TGTGCCAGCAGTTTATTTCGCGGACTAGCCAAAAACATTCAGTACTTC. Looking up the rest from reference TRBV28 and TRBJ2-4 gives the full variable domain: DVKVTQSSRYLVKRTGEKVFLECVQDMDHENMFWYRQDPGLGLRLIYFSYDVKMKEKGDIPEGYSVSREKKERFSLILESASTNQTSMYLCASSLFRGLAKNIQYFGAGTRLSVL.

The chain recombines TRBV4-3 with TRBJ1-1, with D tentatively TRBD1 (5 bases). The V gene lost 5 bases and the J gene lost 5 bases, with 12 bases spanning the gap. This CDR3 spans 13 amino acids. Per the germline V gene, CDR1 is LGHNA and CDR2 is YSLEER. DNA for the CDR3: TGCGCCAGCAGCGGACTTGGGGGGACTGAAGCTTTCTTT. This gives the protein CASSGLGGTEAFF.

In nucleotides, the CDR3 is TGCAGCGTCGGACTAGCGCTACAAGAGACCCAGTACTTC. Translation gives CSVGLALQETQYF. The rearrangement links TRBV29-1 to TRBJ2-5; 9 nucleotides match TRBD2. This CDR3 comprises 13 residues. The V and J ends lost 6 bases and 2 bases, in that order; junction bases with no gene match: 4. Germline V gene lookup returns CDR1 SQVTM and CDR2 ANQGSEA.

The CDR3 nucleotides are TGTGCCAGCAGCCTGGAGGGAGCGGGAGGAGATACGCAGTATTTT. Translating gives CASSLEGAGGDTQYF. V gene TRBV7-3 combines with J gene TRBJ2-3, with 9 bases identical to TRBD2. The CDR3 is made up of 15 amino acids. Germline V gives CDR1 SGHTA, CDR2 FQGTGA. The V and J ends lost 5 bases and 5 bases, in that order; junction bases with no gene match: 8.

V gene TRBV6-9 combines with J gene TRBJ1-1; D ambiguous. The ends were cut back, 7 bases at V and 0 bases at J, with 9 bases in the middle. The CDR3 extends over 13 amino acids. Germline V gene data show CDR1 as MNHGY and CDR2 as SVAAGI. CDR3 region: CASNGWVNTEAFF. DNA for the CDR3: TGTGCCAGCAACGGATGGGTGAACACTGAAGCTTTCTTT.

This chain joins TRBV7-9 and TRBJ2-7; 9 nucleotides line up with TRBD1. V shed 2 bases and J 5 bases; nucleotides not matched to a gene: 7. This CDR3 has 15 amino acids. The germline V gene encodes CDR1 SEHNR and CDR2 FQNEAQ (reference sequence). CDR3 bases: TGTGCCAGCAGCTTACCCGGGACAGGGTTGAACGAGCAGTACTTC. It encodes CASSLPGTGLNEQYF.

The J gene is TRBJ1-3, the V gene TRBV9; tentatively, D is TRBD1 (5 bases). Trimming stripped 4 bases from V and 4 bases from J, with 9 bases between. The CDR3 loop spans 13 amino acids. Per the germline V gene, CDR1 is SGDLS and CDR2 is YYNGEE. CDR3 sequence: CASSRGDGNTIYF. CDR3 DNA sequence: TGTGCCAGCAGCAGGGGAGACGGAAACACCATATATTTT.

The rearrangement joins TRBV30 to TRBJ1-1; no definite D call. Germline CDR1 GTSNPN, CDR2 SVGIG (reference sequence). Trimming shortened V by 3 bases and J by 4 bases, and 9 bases separated the two germline ends. This CDR3 region has 12 residues. CDR3 region: CAWSGASTEAFF. CDR3 in DNA: TGTGCCTGGAGCGGAGCGAGCACTGAAGCTTTCTTT. Looking up the rest from reference TRBV30 and TRBJ1-1 gives the full variable domain: SQTIHQWPATLVQPVGSPLSLECTVEGTSNPNLYWYRQAAGRGLQLLFYSVGIGQISSEVPQNLSASRPQDRQFILSSKKLLLSDSGFYLCAWSGASTEAFFGQGTRLTVV.

Worth noting for this clone: The same CDR3 also results from other DNA sequences found in this sample. The V call is TRBV30, the J call TRBJ1-2; the D gene is possibly TRBD1 (6 bases). Trimming stripped 2 bases from V and 8 bases from J, with 9 bases between. Germline lookup yields CDR1 GTSNPN and CDR2 SVGIG (reference sequence). The CDR3 contains 11 residues. The CDR3 protein is CAWSQGSGYTF. The CDR3 DNA follows: TGTGCCTGGAGTCAGGGGTCGGGCTACACCTTC.

In its sample, this clone was seen a few times. The chain is built from TRBV2 and TRBJ2-7, with 9 bases identical to TRBD2. The CDR3 is 14 residues long. The ends lost 6 bases at V and 3 bases at J; junction bases unmatched: 6. Germline V gene lookup returns CDR1 SNHLY and CDR2 FYNNEI. CDR3 sequence (DNA): TGTGCCAGCAGACGTAGCGGGAGCAGCTACGAGCAGTACTTC. Protein sequence: CASRRSGSSYEQYF.

The chain carries TRBV7-9 and TRBJ2-7; 12 bases are shared with TRBD2. This CDR3 contains 13 residues. The germline V gene encodes CDR1 SEHNR and CDR2 FQNEAQ (reference sequence). The junction had 3 bases not matched to a gene; V was cut back by 10 bases and J by 2 bases. The CDR3 spells CATRLAGAYEQYF. The CDR3 DNA follows: TGTGCCACCAGACTAGCGGGGGCCTACGAGCAGTACTTC.

The chain uses TRBV19 and TRBJ1-2, with D perhaps TRBD1 (5 bases). The CDR3 is made up of 15 amino acids. Trimming removed 7 bases from V and 7 bases from J, with 22 bases in between. Germline CDR1 reads LNHDA; CDR2 reads SQIVND (reference sequence). CDR3 amino acids: CASTESGTKRRGYTF. CDR3 sequence (DNA): TGTGCCAGTACCGAGTCCGGGACGAAGCGGCGTGGCTACACCTTC.

This chain joins TRBV4-3 and TRBJ2-7; D call uncertain. V lost 0 bases and J 7 bases, leaving 10 bases between the germline ends. CDR3 size: 13 residues. In germline, CDR1 is LGHNA, CDR2 YSLEER. The CDR3 DNA reads TGCGCCAGCAGCCAAGATCAGGAAGGGGAGCAGTACTTC. Protein sequence: CASSQDQEGEQYF.

The gene calls are TRBV7-9 and TRBJ2-7; 11 positions agree with TRBD1. Germline V lookup: CDR1 SEHNR, CDR2 FQNEAQ (reference sequence). The CDR3 loop spans 15 amino acids. V was pared by 4 bases and J by 6 bases, with 8 bases of the junction left unmatched. CDR3 in DNA: TGTGCCAGCAGCTCCCGGACAGGGGGCGAAGGCGAGCAGTACTTC. It specifies CASSSRTGGEGEQYF.

About this clone itself: This specimen includes other DNA sequences encoding the same CDR3. The chain couples TRBV7-2 to TRBJ1-5; perhaps TRBD1 as D (6 bases). CDR3 size: 13 residues. Trimming left V 2 bases short and J 6 bases short, with 8 bases between. Germline CDR1 is SGHTA and CDR2 is FQGNSA. The CDR3 DNA reads TGTGCCAGCAGCTTACAGGGGTTTCAGCCCCAGCATTTT. This translates into CASSLQGFQPQHF.

The gene calls are TRBV28 and TRBJ1-1, with D possibly matching TRBD1 (6 bases). In germline, CDR1 is MDHEN, CDR2 SYDVKM. V was pared by 6 bases and J by 0 bases, with 14 bases between. This CDR3 region has 15 residues. The CDR3 is CASSLGGQVNTEAFF. The CDR3 DNA reads as TGTGCCAGCAGCCTGGGGGGGCAGGTGAACACTGAAGCTTTCTTT.

The chain uses TRBV5-4 and TRBJ2-3, with 8 positions matching TRBD2. The ends lost 4 bases at V and 4 bases at J; junction bases unmatched: 8. This CDR3 is built from 15 residues. Germline lookup yields CDR1 SGHNT and CDR2 YYREEE (reference sequence). DNA for the CDR3: TGTGCCAGCAGCCTGAGCGGGAGTTGGGCAGATACGCAGTATTTT. It codes for CASSLSGSWADTQYF.

This chain connects TRBV6-6 to TRBJ1-4; the match to TRBD1 covers 7 bases. The J segment lost 5 bases and the V segment lost 2 bases, leaving 5 bases of the junction unmatched. The germline CDR1 and CDR2 sequences are MNHNY and SVGAGI (reference sequence). The CDR3 is 15 amino acids. Here the CDR3 DNA reads TGTGCCAGCAGTTACCCGGGACAGCAAAATGAAAAACTGTTTTTT. Protein: CASSYPGQQNEKLFF.

This chain uses TRBV5-1 with TRBJ2-5; TRBD2 matches at 9 bases. The CDR3 spans 15 residues. Per the germline V gene, CDR1 is SGHRS and CDR2 is YFSETQ. V gave up 3 bases and J gave up 2 bases; unmatched junction bases: 5. CDR3 region: CASSWRLAEQETQYF. Written as DNA, the CDR3 is TGCGCCAGCAGCTGGAGACTAGCGGAGCAAGAGACCCAGTACTTC.

The chain joins TRBV28 to TRBJ1-5; D uncertain. CDR3 length: 11 amino acids. V lost 3 bases, J lost 8 bases, and 5 bases lay in between. Germline V gene data show CDR1 as MDHEN and CDR2 as SYDVKM. The CDR3 DNA is TGTGCCAGCAGTTTGGGTGAGCCCCAGCATTTT. Translation: CASSLGEPQHF.

This chain links TRBV5-6 with TRBJ2-5; D may match TRBD1 or TRBD2 (5 bases each). CDR3 size: 16 residues. Germline V lookup: CDR1 SGHDT, CDR2 YYEEEE. V was cut by 1 base and J by 9 bases, with 22 bases left in between. The CDR3 DNA reads as TGTGCCAGCAGCTTGATGGTCGGCCGGGACGTGGCGGCCCAGTACTTC. Protein product: CASSLMVGRDVAAQYF.

This chain links TRBV6-1 with TRBJ1-1; D may be TRBD1 (6 bases). The CDR3 contains 14 residues. The germline V gene encodes CDR1 MNHNS and CDR2 SASEGT. Deletions cut 8 bases from V and 2 bases from J, with 15 bases between. The CDR3 loop reads CASRKQGSNTEAFF. The DNA for the CDR3 is TGTGCCAGCCGTAAACAGGGTTCCAACACTGAAGCTTTCTTT.

This chain connects TRBV18 to TRBJ2-7; D possibly corresponds to TRBD1 (6 bases). Germline V CDR1 and CDR2: KGHSH, LQKENI. Trimming pared 4 bases from V and 6 bases from J, leaving 13 bases between. CDR3 length: 13 residues. The CDR3: CASSRAGDGEQYF. CDR3 nucleotides: TGTGCCAGCTCACGGGCAGGGGATGGCGAGCAGTACTTC.

This sequence joins TRBV11-2 and TRBJ1-5, with a possible D match to TRBD1 (5 bases). CDR1 is SGHAT and CDR2 is FQNNGV in the germline V gene. The CDR3 length is 16 residues. Trimming left V 6 bases short and J 7 bases short, with 22 bases between. This chain's CDR3 is CASSRRRSDQGQPQHF. The CDR3 nucleotides read TGTGCCAGCAGTAGGAGACGCAGCGACCAGGGCCAGCCCCAGCATTTT.

The gene calls are TRBV2 and TRBJ1-5, with no clear D. Trimming shortened V by 4 bases and J by 0 bases, and 7 bases separated the two germline ends. This CDR3 has 14 amino acids. Per germline, CDR1 SNHLY and CDR2 FYNNEI. Here the CDR3 DNA reads TGTGCCAGCAGTGGGCAGACTAGCAATCAGCCCCAGCATTTT. It is translated as CASSGQTSNQPQHF. Based on the CDR3 plus reference TRBV2 and TRBJ1-5, the full variable domain is EPEVTQTPSHQVTQMGQEVILRCVPISNHLYFYWYRQILGQKVEFLVSFYNNEISEKSEIFDDQFSVERPDGSNFTLKIRSTKLEDSAMYFCASSGQTSNQPQHFGDGTRLSIL.